This TCR beta chain is drawn from a study of T cell responses to AZD1222 COVID-19 vaccine. This clone has only one observation. What it binds is unknown. The sample carries other DNA sequences with the same CDR3. TCRdb keeps only in-frame clones here, not all; method: immunoSEQ multiplex PCR. The table includes tens of thousands of clones, 85% to 95% detected once. General observations from the study: Reportedly, close to half of spike-specific TCRs are directed against unmutated variant regions. Donors were mostly white British, more females; clonal diversity possibly underestimated.

Germline lookup yields CDR1 LGHDT and CDR2 YNNKEL (reference sequence). The CDR3 has 14 amino acids. V dropped 4 bases and J dropped 3 bases, with 10 bases sitting between them. The chain carries TRBV3-1 (or the pseudogene TRBV3-2) and TRBJ1-3; tentatively, D is TRBD1 (6 bases). The sequence was collected from an adult in good health. The sample consisted of peripheral blood, taken on day 0 of AZD1222 vaccination. This CDR3 is CASSPTGSGNTIYF. CDR3 nucleotide sequence: TGTGCCAGCAGCCCCACAGGGAGTGGAAACACCATATATTTT.